Listed here are 8 T cell receptor beta chains from one sample, sequenced in a study of siplizumab effects on memory and regulatory T cells. Repertoires were generated with immunoSEQ multiplex PCR, while TCRdb's copy carries only in-frame clones and drops some. The data show some 62,000 clones, 83% seen once. Source material: memory CD4+ T cells sorted from blood. Receptor source: a human donor in good health.

The rearrangement links TRBV11-2 to TRBJ1-3; TRBD1 agrees at 11 bases. The CDR3 runs 16 residues. Germline assignment: CDR1 SGHAT and CDR2 FQNNGV. The J segment lost 4 bases and the V segment lost 5 bases, leaving 7 bases of the junction unmatched. In nucleotides, the CDR3 is TGTGCCAGCAGCCCACGGACAGGGGGCTCCGGAAACACCATATATTTT. Its translation: CASSPRTGGSGNTIYF. The variable domain in full, with the rest retrieved from reference TRBV11-2 and TRBJ1-3, is EAGVAQSPRYKIIEKRQSVAFWCNPISGHATLYWYQQILGQGPKLLIQFQNNGVVDDSQLPKDRFSAERLKGVDSTLKIQPAKLEDSAVYLCASSPRTGGSGNTIYFGEGSWLTVV.

The rearrangement joins TRBV11-2 to TRBJ1-2, with D maybe TRBD1 (6 bases). CDR3 size: 14 residues. Germline V gives CDR1 SGHAT, CDR2 FQNNGV. Trimming took 2 bases from V and 11 from J, leaving 18 bases between them. CDR3 region: CASSLTQGSGGYTF. The CDR3 coding sequence is TGTGCCAGCAGCTTAACCCAGGGGAGCGGTGGTTACACCTTC.

The chain is built from TRBV5-5 and TRBJ1-1; TRBD1 might be the D (6 bases). This CDR3 is 15 amino acids long. The V end was cut by 0 bases, the J end by 2 bases, with 11 bases between. From germline, CDR1 is SGHKS and CDR2 YYEKEE (reference sequence). For the CDR3, the DNA is TGTGCCAGCAGCTTGGGGAACAGGGATAACACTGAAGCTTTCTTT. Amino acid sequence: CASSLGNRDNTEAFF.

The chain employs TRBV9 and TRBJ1-1; TRBD1 might be the D (6 bases). The V end lost 2 bases, the J end lost 0 bases, and 11 bases lay between the germline ends. CDR3 length: 15 amino acids. CDR1 SGDLS and CDR2 YYNGEE come from the germline V gene. CDR3 DNA: TGTGCCAGCAGCGTCGGGGGGCTGGTGAACACTGAAGCTTTCTTT. Translation gives CASSVGGLVNTEAFF.

The chain is built from TRBV5-6 and TRBJ2-3; a weak D match, TRBD2 (5 bases). V gave up 3 bases and J gave up 2 bases, with 10 bases separating them. The germline CDR1 and CDR2 sequences are SGHDT and YYEEEE. This CDR3 has 14 amino acids. CDR3 nucleotides: TGTGCCAGCAGCTCCGGACTCTCCACAGATACGCAGTATTTT. Translating gives CASSSGLSTDTQYF.

The V gene is TRBV6-5, the J gene TRBJ1-4; TRBD1 might be the D (5 bases). Per the germline V gene, CDR1 is MNHEY and CDR2 is SVGAGI. Trimming left V 6 bases short and J 3 bases short, with 11 bases between. The CDR3 has 14 residues. CDR3: CASRITGSNEKLFF. The CDR3 coding sequence is TGTGCCAGCAGAATTACAGGATCTAATGAAAAACTGTTTTTT.

The gene calls are TRBV7-6 and TRBJ1-2, with D possibly matching TRBD1 (6 bases). This CDR3 has 16 residues. Germline CDR1 is SGHVS and CDR2 is FNYEAQ. V lost 4 bases to trimming and J lost 6 bases, with 21 bases between them. CDR3: CASSSQVGGGRNGYTF. DNA of the CDR3: TGTGCCAGCAGCTCACAGGTCGGGGGCGGTCGTAATGGCTACACCTTC. Full variable domain (rest looked up from reference TRBV7-6 and TRBJ1-2): GAGVSQSPRYKVTKRGQDVALRCDPISGHVSLYWYRQALGQGPEFLTYFNYEAQQDKSGLPNDRFSAERPEGSISTLTIQRTEQRDSAMYRCASSSQVGGGRNGYTFGSGTRLTVV.

To note about this clone: One end of the junction does not line up with germline, which may come from a read error. The rearrangement links TRBV7-7 to TRBJ2-1; 11 nucleotides match TRBD2. The germline V gene encodes CDR1 SSHAT and CDR2 FNYEAQ (reference sequence). The CDR3 spans 15 residues. CDR3 in DNA: TGTGCTAGCAGCCTAACTAGCGGGAGTCCGGCTGAGCAGTTCTTC. Encoded protein: CASSLTSGSPAEQFF.